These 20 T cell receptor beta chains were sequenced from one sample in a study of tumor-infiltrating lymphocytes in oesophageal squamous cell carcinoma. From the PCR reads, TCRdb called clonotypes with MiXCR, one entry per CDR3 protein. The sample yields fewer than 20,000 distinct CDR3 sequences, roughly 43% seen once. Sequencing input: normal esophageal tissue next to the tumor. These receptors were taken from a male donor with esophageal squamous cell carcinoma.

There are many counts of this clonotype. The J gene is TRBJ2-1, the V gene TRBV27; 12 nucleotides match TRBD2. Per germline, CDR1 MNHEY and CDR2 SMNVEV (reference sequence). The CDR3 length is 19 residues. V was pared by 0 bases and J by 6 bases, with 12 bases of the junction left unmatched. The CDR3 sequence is CASSLSNRWTSGILNEQFF. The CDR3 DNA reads TGTGCCAGCAGTTTATCAAACCGATGGACTAGCGGGATACTCAATGAGCAGTTCTTC.

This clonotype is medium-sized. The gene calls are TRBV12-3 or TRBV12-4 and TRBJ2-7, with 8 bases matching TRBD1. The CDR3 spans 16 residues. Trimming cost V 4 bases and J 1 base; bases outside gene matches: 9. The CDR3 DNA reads TGTGCCAGCAGTTCCGTGGACAGGGCCAGATCCTACGAGCAGTACTTC. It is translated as CASSSVDRARSYEQYF.

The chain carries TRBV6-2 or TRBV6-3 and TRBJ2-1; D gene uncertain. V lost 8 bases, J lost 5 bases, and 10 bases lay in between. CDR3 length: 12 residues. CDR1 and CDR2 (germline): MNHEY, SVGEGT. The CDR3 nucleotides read TGTGCCAGCTCTCCCCTGGACAATGAGCAGTTCTTC. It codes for CASSPLDNEQFF.

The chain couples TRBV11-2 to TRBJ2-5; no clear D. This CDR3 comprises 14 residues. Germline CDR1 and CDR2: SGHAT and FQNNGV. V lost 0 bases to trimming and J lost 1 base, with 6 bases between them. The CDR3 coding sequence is TGTGCCAGCAGCTTAGATCTGACCCAAGAGACCCAGTACTTC. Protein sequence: CASSLDLTQETQYF.

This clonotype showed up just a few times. CDR3 in amino acids: CASNIGRGDNEQFF. The DNA of the CDR3 is TGTGCCAGCAATATAGGACGAGGGGACAATGAGCAGTTCTTC. This chain links TRBV12-3 or TRBV12-4 with TRBJ2-1; D possibly matches TRBD1 or TRBD2 (5 bases each). This CDR3 is 14 amino acids long. The V end lost 7 bases, the J end lost 5 bases, and 15 bases lay between the germline ends.

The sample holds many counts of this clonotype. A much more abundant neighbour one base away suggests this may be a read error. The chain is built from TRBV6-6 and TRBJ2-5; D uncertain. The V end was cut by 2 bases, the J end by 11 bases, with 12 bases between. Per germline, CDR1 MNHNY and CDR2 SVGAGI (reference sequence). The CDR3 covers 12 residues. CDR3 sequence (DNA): TGTGCCAGCAGTTACAGCTACAATGAGCAGTACTTC. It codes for CASSYSYNEQYF.

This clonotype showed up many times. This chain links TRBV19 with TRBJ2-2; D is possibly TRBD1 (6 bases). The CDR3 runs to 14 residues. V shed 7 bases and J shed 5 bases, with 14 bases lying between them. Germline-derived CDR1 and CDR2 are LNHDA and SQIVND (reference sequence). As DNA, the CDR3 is TGTGCCAGTAACTGGGGGCCGGGGACCGGGGAGCTGTTTTTT. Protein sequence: CASNWGPGTGELFF.

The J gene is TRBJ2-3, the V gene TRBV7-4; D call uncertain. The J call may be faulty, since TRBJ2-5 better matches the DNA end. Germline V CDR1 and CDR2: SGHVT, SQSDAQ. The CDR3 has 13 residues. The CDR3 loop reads CASSLPRVETQYF. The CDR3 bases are TGTGCCAGCAGCTTACCTAGGGTTGAGACCCAGTACTTC.

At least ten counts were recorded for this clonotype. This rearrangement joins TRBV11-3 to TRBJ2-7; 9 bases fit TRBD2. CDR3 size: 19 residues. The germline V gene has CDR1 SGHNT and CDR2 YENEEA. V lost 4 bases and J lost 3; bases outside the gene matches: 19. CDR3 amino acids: CASSYPGLATADRCYEQYF. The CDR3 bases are TGTGCCAGCAGCTATCCCGGACTAGCGACAGCCGACCGATGCTACGAGCAGTACTTC. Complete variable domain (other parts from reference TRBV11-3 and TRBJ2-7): EAGVVQSPRYKIIEKKQPVAFWCNPISGHNTLYWYLQNLGQGPELLIRYENEEAVDDSQLPKDRFSAERLKGVDSTLKIQPAELGDSAVYLCASSYPGLATADRCYEQYFGPGTRLTVT.

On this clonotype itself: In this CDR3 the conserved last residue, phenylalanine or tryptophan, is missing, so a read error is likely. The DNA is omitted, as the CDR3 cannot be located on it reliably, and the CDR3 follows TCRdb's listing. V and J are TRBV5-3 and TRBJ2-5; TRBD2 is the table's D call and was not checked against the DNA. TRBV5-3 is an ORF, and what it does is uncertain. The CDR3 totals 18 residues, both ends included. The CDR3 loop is CASSLVRASSGNTIYFGT.

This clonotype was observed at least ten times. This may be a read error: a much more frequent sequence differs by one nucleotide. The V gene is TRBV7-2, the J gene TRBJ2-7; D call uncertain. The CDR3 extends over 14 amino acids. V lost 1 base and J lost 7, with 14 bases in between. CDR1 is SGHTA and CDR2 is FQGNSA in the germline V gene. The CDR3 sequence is CASSLEQIYNEQYF. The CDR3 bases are TGTGCCAGCAGCTTAGAACAGATATACAATGAGCAGTACTTC.

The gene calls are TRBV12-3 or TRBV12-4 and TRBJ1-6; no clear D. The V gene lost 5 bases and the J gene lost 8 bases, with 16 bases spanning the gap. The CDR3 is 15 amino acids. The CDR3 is CASSPPHGKDSPLHF. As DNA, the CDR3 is TGTGCCAGCAGTCCCCCACACGGGAAGGATTCACCCCTCCACTTT.

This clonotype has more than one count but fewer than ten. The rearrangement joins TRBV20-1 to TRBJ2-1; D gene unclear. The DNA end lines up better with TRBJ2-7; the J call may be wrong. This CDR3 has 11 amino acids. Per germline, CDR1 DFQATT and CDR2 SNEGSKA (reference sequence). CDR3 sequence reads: CSASQAYEQYF. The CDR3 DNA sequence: TGCAGTGCTAGCCAAGCCTACGAGCAGTACTTC.

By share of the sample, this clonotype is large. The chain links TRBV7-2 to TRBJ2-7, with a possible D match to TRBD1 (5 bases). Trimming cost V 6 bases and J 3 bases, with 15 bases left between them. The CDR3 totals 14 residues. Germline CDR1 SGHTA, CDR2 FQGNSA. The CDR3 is CASSPDSTGYEQYF. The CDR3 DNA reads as TGTGCCAGCAGTCCTGACTCCACAGGCTACGAGCAGTACTTC. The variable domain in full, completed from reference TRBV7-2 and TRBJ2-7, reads GAGVSQSPSNKVTEKGKDVELRCDPISGHTALYWYRQSLGQGLEFLIYFQGNSAPDKSGLPSDRFSAERTGGSVSTLTIQRTQQEDSAVYLCASSPDSTGYEQYFGPGTRLTVT.

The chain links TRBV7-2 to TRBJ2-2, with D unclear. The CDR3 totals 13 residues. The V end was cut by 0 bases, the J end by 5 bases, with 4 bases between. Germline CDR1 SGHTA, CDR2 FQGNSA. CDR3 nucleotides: TGTGCCAGCAGCTTAGCCGGTACCGGGGAGCTGTTTTTT. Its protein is CASSLAGTGELFF.

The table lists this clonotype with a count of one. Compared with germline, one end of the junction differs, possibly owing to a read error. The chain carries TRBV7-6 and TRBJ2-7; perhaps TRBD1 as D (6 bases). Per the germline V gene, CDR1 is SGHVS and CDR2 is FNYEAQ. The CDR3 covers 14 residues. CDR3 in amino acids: CASSLEGDPYEQYF. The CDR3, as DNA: TGTGCTAGCAGCTTAGAGGGGGACCCCTACGAGCAGTACTTC.

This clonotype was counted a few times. The CDR3 nucleotides read TGCAGTGCTAGAGATCTGACTAGCGGTTTTTCCCCCGGCTCCTACAATGAGCAGTTCTTC. Protein: CSARDLTSGFSPGSYNEQFF. The chain joins TRBV20-1 to TRBJ2-1; TRBD2 matches 9 bases. The trim removed 0 bases at V and 0 bases at J, leaving 15 bases unmatched. This CDR3 is 20 amino acids long. CDR1 and CDR2 from the germline V gene are DFQATT and SNEGSKA (reference sequence).

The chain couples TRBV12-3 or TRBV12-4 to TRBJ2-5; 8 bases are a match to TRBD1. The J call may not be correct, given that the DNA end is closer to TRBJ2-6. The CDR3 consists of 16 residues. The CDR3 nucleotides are TGTGCCAGCAGTTCCTGGACAGGGAAAGGGGCCAACGTCCTGACTTTC. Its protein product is CASSSWTGKGANVLTF.

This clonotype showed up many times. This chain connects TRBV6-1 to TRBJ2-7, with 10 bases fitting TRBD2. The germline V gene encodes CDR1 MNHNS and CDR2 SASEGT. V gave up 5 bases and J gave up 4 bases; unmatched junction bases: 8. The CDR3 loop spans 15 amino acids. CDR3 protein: CASSSDGAGGYEQYF. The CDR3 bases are TGTGCCAGCAGTTCGGACGGAGCGGGAGGGTACGAGCAGTACTTC.

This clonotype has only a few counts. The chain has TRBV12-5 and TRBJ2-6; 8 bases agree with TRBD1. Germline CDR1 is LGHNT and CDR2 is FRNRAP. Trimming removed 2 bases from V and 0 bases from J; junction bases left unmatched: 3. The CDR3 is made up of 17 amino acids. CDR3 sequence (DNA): TGTGCTAGTGGTTTGTCAGGGGGCAACTCTGGGGCCAACGTCCTGACTTTC. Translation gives CASGLSGGNSGANVLTF.